The present T cell receptor (beta chain) was sequenced within a study of blood T cells in healthy people across ages. General study points: Long-lived and aged donors differed, with more naive CD4+ cells and higher diversity in the long-lived.

This clonotype was observed a few times. The antigen is unknown. For the second PCR, which ran for about 6 to 12 cycles, a sample-barcoded 5' primer and a J-beta primer mix were used. A single record per CDR3 protein comes from TCRdb applying MiXCR to the 5' RACE reads. The table shows 1.5 million to 2 million distinct CDR3 sequences, with 28% occurring only once. Trimming removed 6 bases at V and 4 bases at J, with 16 bases between. The CDR3 length is 16 residues. The V gene's germline CDR1 is MDHEN and CDR2 SYDVKM. Each donor supplied ten milliliters of peripheral blood. This chain uses TRBV28 with TRBJ2-6; D is ambiguous. The origin of this receptor is a woman aged 25 to 45 in good health. The sequencing input was blood. The CDR3 loop reads CASSYDGFRGANVLTF. As DNA, the CDR3 is TGTGCCAGCAGCTACGACGGTTTTCGGGGGGCCAACGTCCTGACTTTC. The complete variable domain, with remaining parts taken from reference TRBV28 and TRBJ2-6, reads DVKVTQSSRYLVKRTGEKVFLECVQDMDHENMFWYRQDPGLGLRLIYFSYDVKMKEKGDIPEGYSVSREKKERFSLILESASTNQTSMYLCASSYDGFRGANVLTFGAGSRLTVL.